This is a list of T cell receptor beta chains from one sample in a study of regulatory T cells in long-lasting Graves disease. Each CDR3 protein is one row after TCRdb ran MiXCR on the multiplex PCR reads. The sample carries 400,000 to 600,000 distinct CDR3 sequences, around a fifth recorded once. Specimen: peripheral blood mononuclear cells (PBMCs), collected when the disease was refractory, from a patient treated with antithyroid drugs. The receptor set was obtained from a female donor with Graves disease. The CDR3 runs from the conserved cysteine through the conserved F or W. The D gene is left open where the match is weak. Size is omitted from some rows. Given values are once, few, many or a class for expanded clones.

TRBJ1-3	-	TRBV5-1	-	TGCGCCAGCAGCTTCGGGGACTTCTCTAGAAACACCATATATTTT	CASSFGDFSRNTIYF
TRBJ2-1	-	TRBV11-2	TRBD2	TGTGCCACCCTCAGCGGGAGGGCGAATGAGCAGTTCTTC	CATLSGRANEQFF
TRBJ1-4	many	TRBV2	-	TGTGCCAGCAGTGAAGCGGGCAACTCAGGGGAAAAACTGTTTTTT	CASSEAGNSGEKLFF
TRBJ1-2	few	TRBV20-1	-	TGCAGTGCCTCGACAGAATCCTATGGCTACACCTTC	CSASTESYGYTF
TRBJ1-1	many	TRBV2	-	TGTGCCAGCAGGACCCCGAGAAGGTCTGAAGCTTTCTTT	CASRTPRRSEAFF
TRBJ1-4	-	TRBV5-1	-	TGCGCCAGCAGCTCAGGGACCAATAGGGGCGAAAAACTGTTTTTT	CASSSGTNRGEKLFF
TRBJ2-1	-	TRBV10-3	TRBD2	TGTGTCATCAGTGAGTCGGGCGGGAGGGCCAATGAGCAGTTCTTC	CVISESGGRANEQFF
TRBJ2-7	many	TRBV28	TRBD1	TGTGCCAGCAGTTTTTGGGTGGCGGGACAGGGCGTCGAGCAGTACTTC	CASSFWVAGQGVEQYF
TRBJ1-1	few	TRBV14	-	TGTGCCAGCAGCCGATTGTGGGGCTTCGAAGCTTTCTTT	CASSRLWGFEAFF
TRBJ1-5	-	TRBV29-1	-	TGCAGCTACGGGGTGGATAGCAATCAGCCCCAGCATTTT	CSYGVDSNQPQHF
TRBJ2-2	few	TRBV11-1	-	TGTGCCAGCAGCTTAGAGTCAGGATACACCGGGGAGCTGTTTTTT	CASSLESGYTGELFF
TRBJ2-5	many	TRBV3-1	TRBD2	TGTGCCAGCAGCCAAACGACTAGCGGCCAAGAGACCCAGTACTTC	CASSQTTSGQETQYF
TRBJ2-2	-	TRBV4-1	-	TGCGCCAGCAGCCAGTTACAGGGTTGGGCCGGGGAGCTGTTTTTT	CASSQLQGWAGELFF
TRBJ2-7	few	TRBV2	-	TGTGCCAGCACGACGGAGTATACCTACGAGCAGTACTTC	CASTTEYTYEQYF
TRBJ2-7	few	TRBV7-2	TRBD2	TGTGCCAGCAGCAACCGGGACTACTCCTACGAGCAGTACTTC	CASSNRDYSYEQYF
TRBJ1-1	many	TRBV28	TRBD1	TGTGCCAGCAGTCTGACAGGGAAGATTGAAGCTTTCTTT	CASSLTGKIEAFF
TRBJ2-5	few	TRBV19	-	TGTGCCAGTACCAAAACCTTCTGGGCGGGGGAGACCCAGTACTTC	CASTKTFWAGETQYF
TRBJ1-1	many	TRBV6-1	-	TGTGCCAGCAGTGAAGTTCCCACGAGGGCGAACACTGAAGCTTTCTTT	CASSEVPTRANTEAFF
TRBJ2-7	many	TRBV24-1	-	TGTGCCACCAGTGATTCACAGGGACCCTACGAGCAGTACTTC	CATSDSQGPYEQYF
TRBJ2-1	many	TRBV6-1	-	TGTGCCAGCACCCGTCCCTCCTCCTACAATGAGCAGTTCTTC	CASTRPSSYNEQFF
TRBJ1-1	few	TRBV18	-	TGTGCCAGCTCACCACGGTCCAGGGACACTGAAGCTTTCTTT	CASSPRSRDTEAFF
TRBJ2-5	-	TRBV6-2/TRBV6-3	TRBD1	TGTGCCAGCAGTTACTCGACCTCAGGGGGCGCGGAGACCCAGTACTTC	CASSYSTSGGAETQYF
TRBJ1-2	-	TRBV7-2	-	TGTGCCAGCAGCTTAGGGGGGGTTGCTAACTATGGCTACACCTTC	CASSLGGVANYGYTF
TRBJ2-7	many	TRBV20-1	-	TGCAGTGCGGTGGGACTTCTACGACCCTACGAGCAGTACTTC	CSAVGLLRPYEQYF
TRBJ1-3	-	TRBV11-2	TRBD1	TGTGCCAGCAGCTCGACACCACCAACCGCTTCCAGGGGGAGATCTGGAAACACCATATATTTT	CASSSTPPTASRGRSGNTIYF
TRBJ1-5	-	TRBV4-1	-	TGCGCCAGCAGCCAAGGCCAGGTGTCACAGCCCCAGCATTTT	CASSQGQVSQPQHF
TRBJ1-4	many	TRBV12-3/TRBV12-4	-	TGTGCCAGCAGTTTCCGGGACAATGAAAAACTGTTTTTT	CASSFRDNEKLFF
TRBJ1-5	-	TRBV6-1	-	TGTGCCAGCAGACCGATCAGGGACAATCAGCCCCAGCATTTT	CASRPIRDNQPQHF
TRBJ2-1	few	TRBV7-8	-	TGTGCCAGCAGCTTAAGGTCAGGGGAGTGGAATGAGCAGTTCTTC	CASSLRSGEWNEQFF
TRBJ2-7	few	TRBV6-1	-	TGTGCCAGCATGCGGGGCTACGAGCAGTACTTC	CASMRGYEQYF
TRBJ2-5	-	TRBV4-2	-	TGTGCCAGCAGCCGAAAGACCGCGTACCAAGAGACCCAGTACTTC	CASSRKTAYQETQYF
TRBJ1-1	few	TRBV19	TRBD1	TGTGCCAGTAGACCCAGACAGGGAGGTGGCGCTGAAGCTTTCTTT	CASRPRQGGGAEAFF
TRBJ2-3	-	TRBV11-2	TRBD2	TGTGCCAGCAGCTTAGAAGGCCTAGCGGGGAGGACGCAGTATTTT	CASSLEGLAGRTQYF
TRBJ2-7	many	TRBV28	-	TGTGCCAGCAGCCGAGCTTGGAGCTCCTACGAGCAGTACTTC	CASSRAWSSYEQYF
TRBJ2-5	-	TRBV20-1	-	TGCAGTGCTCTAGACCCCAAACGCCAAGAGACCCAGTACTTC	CSALDPKRQETQYF
TRBJ1-1	many	TRBV27	-	TGTGCCAGCAGCGACCCGCCGGGACCGCAGACTGAAGCTTTCTTT	CASSDPPGPQTEAFF
TRBJ2-5	many	TRBV7-2	TRBD2	TGTGCCAGCAGCCCGCGGACTAGCGGGGGGCCAGAGACCCAGTACTTC	CASSPRTSGGPETQYF
TRBJ2-1	few	TRBV27	-	TGTGCCAGCAGTTTTATTACCGCAGTCGGCTCCTACAATGAGCAGTTCTTC	CASSFITAVGSYNEQFF
TRBJ2-7	few	TRBV20-1	-	TGCAGTGCTGCCGGGACTCAAGGCTATAGAGAGCAGTACTTC	CSAAGTQGYREQYF
TRBJ2-7	many	TRBV28	-	TGTGCCAGCAGTTTACCTCATTCCTACGAGCAGTACTTC	CASSLPHSYEQYF
TRBJ2-7	-	TRBV7-9	-	TGTGCCAGCAGCTTAGCGACGAGGACGGACGGGCCAGATTACGAGCAGTACTTC	CASSLATRTDGPDYEQYF
TRBJ2-2	many	TRBV28	-	TGTGCCAGCAAGATAGTTCACACCGGGGAGCTGTTTTTT	CASKIVHTGELFF
TRBJ2-2	few	TRBV12-3/TRBV12-4	-	TGTGCCAGCAGTCGTTCCACCTCGGCGTTTTTT	CASSRSTSAFF
TRBJ1-1	-	TRBV5-4	TRBD1	TGTGCCAGCAGGAGTGGACAGGGGTTCTTAATGAACACTGAAGCTTTCTTT	CASRSGQGFLMNTEAFF
TRBJ2-7	few	TRBV5-5	-	TGTGCCAGCAGCTTGACCCCGAGACTTTACGAGCAGTACTTC	CASSLTPRLYEQYF
TRBJ2-5	many	TRBV28	-	TGTGCCACCAGGAGGGGGCAAGAGACCCAGTACTTC	CATRRGQETQYF
TRBJ1-2	many	TRBV11-1	TRBD1	TGTGCCAGCAGCTTGGGGACAGACGTTTATGGCTACACCTTC	CASSLGTDVYGYTF
TRBJ1-1	many	TRBV2	TRBD1	TGTGCCAGCAGGCTGTGGACAGGGAGGAACACTGAAGCTTTCTTT	CASRLWTGRNTEAFF
TRBJ1-2	-	TRBV28	-	TGTGCCAGCAGGCAAACAGGGAGAAATGGCTACACCTTC	CASRQTGRNGYTF
TRBJ2-3	-	TRBV28	-	TGTGCCAGCAGTTTGGGTCCGACCCCAGATACGCAGTATTTT	CASSLGPTPDTQYF
TRBJ2-4	few	TRBV24-1	TRBD1	TGTGCCACCAGTCTTAAGCTGGACAGGGAAAACATTCAGTACTTC	CATSLKLDRENIQYF
TRBJ1-1	few	TRBV29-1	TRBD1	TGCAGCACTGGTGACAGGGCTCAGGACACTGAAGCTTTCTTT	CSTGDRAQDTEAFF
TRBJ1-2	-	TRBV20-1	-	TGCAGTGCTTCCAATGGGGAGAGTACTAACTATGGCTACACCTTC	CSASNGESTNYGYTF
TRBJ2-3	-	TRBV12-3/TRBV12-4	TRBD2	TGTGCCAGCAGTCCTAGCGGGAGGGCGGGGAATACGCAGTATTTT	CASSPSGRAGNTQYF
TRBJ2-1	-	TRBV12-3/TRBV12-4	-	TGTGCCAGCAGTCTTTCGCTGTCAGGGAGGAATGAGCAGTTCTTC	CASSLSLSGRNEQFF
TRBJ1-2	many	TRBV28	TRBD1	TGTGCCATCAAACGGGCCGGGACAGGGGACTATGGCTACACCTTC	CAIKRAGTGDYGYTF
TRBJ1-2	many	TRBV28	-	TGTGCCAGCAGTCCACCACCTACAGGGATTTATAACTATGGCTACACCTTC	CASSPPPTGIYNYGYTF
TRBJ1-1	-	TRBV18	TRBD1	TGTGCCAGCTCACCCGGGACAGGTGGAGACACTGAAGCTTTCTTT	CASSPGTGGDTEAFF
TRBJ1-2	many	TRBV28	-	TGTGCCAGCAGCTCACTCGGGGCCTATGGCTACACCTTC	CASSSLGAYGYTF